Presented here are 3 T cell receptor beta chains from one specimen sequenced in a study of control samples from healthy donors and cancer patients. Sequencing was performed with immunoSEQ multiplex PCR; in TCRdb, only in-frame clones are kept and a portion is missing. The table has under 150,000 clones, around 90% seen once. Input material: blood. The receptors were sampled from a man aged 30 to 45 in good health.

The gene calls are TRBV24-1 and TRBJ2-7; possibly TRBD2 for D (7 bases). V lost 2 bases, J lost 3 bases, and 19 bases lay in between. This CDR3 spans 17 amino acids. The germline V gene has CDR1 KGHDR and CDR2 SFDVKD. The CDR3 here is CATSDSRGAEGYYEQYF. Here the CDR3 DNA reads TGTGCCACCAGTGATTCCCGGGGGGCCGAAGGCTACTACGAGCAGTACTTC.

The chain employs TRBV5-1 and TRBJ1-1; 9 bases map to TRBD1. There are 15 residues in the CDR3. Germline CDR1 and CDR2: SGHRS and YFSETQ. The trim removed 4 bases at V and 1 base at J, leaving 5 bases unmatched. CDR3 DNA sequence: TGCGCCAGCAGCCTAAAGACAGGGGGGAACACTGAAGCTTTCTTT. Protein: CASSLKTGGNTEAFF.

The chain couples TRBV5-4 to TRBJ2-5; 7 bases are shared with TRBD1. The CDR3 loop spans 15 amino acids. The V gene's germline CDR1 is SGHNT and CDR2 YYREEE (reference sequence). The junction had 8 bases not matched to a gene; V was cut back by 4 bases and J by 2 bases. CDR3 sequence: CASSLGQGVQETQYF. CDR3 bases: TGTGCCAGCAGCCTCGGCCAGGGGGTTCAAGAGACCCAGTACTTC.